These T cell receptor beta chains were read from a single sample in a study of neoadjuvant anti-PD-1 for oral cavity cancer. Using immunoSEQ multiplex PCR, the repertoire was profiled, and TCRdb retains in-frame clones only, with some absent. The profile shows 15,000 or so clones, around three fifths of them singletons. Sequencing used PBMCs, obtained before nivolumab (anti-PD-1) treatment. The receptors shown here come from a person between 35 and 79 years old with oral cavity squamous cell carcinoma. CDR3s include the opening cysteine and the closing phenylalanine or tryptophan. D genes are given only for firm matches. Rows give clone size only sometimes, using once, few, many, or a class for an expanded clone.

d_gene	v_gene	abundance	j_gene	CDR3nt	CDR3aa
NA	TRBV5-1	NA	TRBJ1-2	TGCGCCAGCAGCTTGTTACAGGGTGAAGACTACACCTTC	CASSLLQGEDYTF
NA	TRBV6-1	once	TRBJ2-6	TGTGCCAGCAGGGAAACCGTTGGGGCCAACGTCCTGACTTTC	CASRETVGANVLTF
NA	TRBV28	few	TRBJ2-7	TGTGCCAGCATAAGGCAAGGCGCCTACGAGCAGTACTTC	CASIRQGAYEQYF
NA	TRBV7-9	NA	TRBJ1-1	TGTGCCAGCAGTCCAGGGACGCGGAACACTGAAGCTTTCTTT	CASSPGTRNTEAFF
TRBD1	TRBV2	once	TRBJ1-1	TGTGCCAGTAAGCCGACAGGGATCACTGAAGCTTTCTTT	CASKPTGITEAFF
NA	TRBV5-4	NA	TRBJ2-2	TGTGCCAGCAGCAGAGGGACGGAGAACACCGGGGAGCTGTTTTTT	CASSRGTENTGELFF
NA	TRBV10-2	NA	TRBJ1-5	TGCGCCAGCAGTGAGCAAGGACAGAGCAATCAGCCCCAGCATTTT	CASSEQGQSNQPQHF
TRBD1	TRBV10-3	NA	TRBJ1-5	TGTGCCATCAGTCGACAGGGGGCCCAGCCCCAGCATTTT	CAISRQGAQPQHF
NA	TRBV25-1	NA	TRBJ2-5	TGTGCCAGCAGTGGGGGACTTCAAGAGACCCAGTACTTC	CASSGGLQETQYF
NA	TRBV7-9	NA	TRBJ1-2	TGTGCCAGCAGCCAACAGGAGGCCCATGGCTACACCTTC	CASSQQEAHGYTF
NA	TRBV28	NA	TRBJ1-5	TGTGCCAGCAGTGGGAGAGGCCATCAGCCCCAGCATTTT	CASSGRGHQPQHF
TRBD1	TRBV30	NA	TRBJ1-2	TGTGCCTGGGTGGACAGGGGCCCTTCCTATGGCTACACCTTC	CAWVDRGPSYGYTF
NA	TRBV6-1	NA	TRBJ1-2	TGTGCCAGCAGTGAAGACAGAGCTAACTATGGCTACACCTTC	CASSEDRANYGYTF
NA	TRBV6-1	NA	TRBJ1-1	TGTGCCAGCAGTTTAGAGGGGGAGGGTGAAGCTTTCTTT	CASSLEGEGEAFF
NA	TRBV28	NA	TRBJ1-1	TGTGCCAGCAGTTCGGACAGATTTGAAGCTTTCTTT	CASSSDRFEAFF
NA	TRBV7-2	NA	TRBJ1-4	TGTGCCAGCAGCCGGACAGCCAACGGTGAAAAACTGTTTTTT	CASSRTANGEKLFF
TRBD1	TRBV10-3	NA	TRBJ1-1	TGTGCCATCAGTGAAGGGGTTGGGACAGTAAGCAAAGCTTTCTTT	CAISEGVGTVSKAFF
NA	TRBV7-2	few	TRBJ1-1	TGTGCCAGCAGCCTACAGTACTACACTGAAGCTTTCTTT	CASSLQYYTEAFF
TRBD2	TRBV13	once	TRBJ2-1	TGTGCCAGCAGCTCAAAACTAGCGGGAGCGGGCTACAATGAGCAGTTCTTC	CASSSKLAGAGYNEQFF
NA	TRBV6-6	NA	TRBJ2-7	TGTGCCAGCAGTTATCTCCCGCCAGGGGGGGCCTACGAGCAGTACTTC	CASSYLPPGGAYEQYF
NA	TRBV6-5	NA	TRBJ2-1	TGTGCCAGCAGTTTTTCGACTTCTTACAATGAGCAGTTCTTC	CASSFSTSYNEQFF
NA	TRBV6-1	few	TRBJ1-2	TGTGCCAGCAGTGACGGCCTCTATGGCTACACCTTC	CASSDGLYGYTF
NA	TRBV19	few	TRBJ2-7	TGTGCCAGTTCTTGGGGCTACTCCTACGAGCAGTACTTC	CASSWGYSYEQYF
TRBD1	TRBV6-5	NA	TRBJ1-2	TGTGCCAGCAGCGGTGGACAGGGGGAAGGCTACACCTTC	CASSGGQGEGYTF
NA	TRBV19	NA	TRBJ1-1	TGTGCCACCCTAGGGGGGATGAACACTGAAGCTTTCTTT	CATLGGMNTEAFF
TRBD2	TRBV4-1	NA	TRBJ2-1	TGCGCCAGCAGCCGAACCCCTAGCGGGAGCTCCTACAATGAGCAGTTCTTC	CASSRTPSGSSYNEQFF
NA	TRBV7-8	few	TRBJ1-4	TGTGCCAGCAGCTTCAGTTCGGCAACTAATGAAAAACTGTTTTTT	CASSFSSATNEKLFF
TRBD1	TRBV5-1	few	TRBJ1-4	TGCGCCAGCAGCTTAAATTCCGGGACAGCTAATGAAAAACTGTTTTTT	CASSLNSGTANEKLFF
NA	TRBV6-6	NA	TRBJ2-2	TGTGCCAGCACCGAACAGGGAACCGGGGAGCTGTTTTTT	CASTEQGTGELFF
TRBD2	TRBV28	NA	TRBJ2-3	TGTGCCAGCAGTTTAATGGGACTAGCGGGAGAAGCAGATACGCAGTATTTT	CASSLMGLAGEADTQYF
NA	TRBV6-5	few	TRBJ1-2	TGTGCCAGCAGTTACTATCCAGGACCACCCTATGGCTACACCTTC	CASSYYPGPPYGYTF
NA	TRBV30	NA	TRBJ1-1	TGTGCCTGGAGTGCGGTGGTTATGAACACTGAAGCTTTCTTT	CAWSAVVMNTEAFF
NA	TRBV27	NA	TRBJ1-5	TGTGCCAGCAGGGAGCGCAATCAGCCCCAGCATTTT	CASRERNQPQHF
TRBD1	TRBV30	NA	TRBJ2-1	TGTGCCTGGATTCCGGGTCTCCGGACAGGGGGTAATGAGCAGTTCTTC	CAWIPGLRTGGNEQFF
TRBD1	TRBV9	few	TRBJ2-3	TGTGCCAGCACCCCTGAGGGGGCGAGCACAGATACGCAGTATTTT	CASTPEGASTDTQYF
NA	TRBV6-5	NA	TRBJ2-3	TGTGCCAGCAGTTACGTACCGGGGGGCACAGATACGCAGTATTTT	CASSYVPGGTDTQYF
NA	TRBV5-1	NA	TRBJ2-5	TGCGCCAGCAGCCTTGCCGGGTACCAAGAGACCCAGTACTTC	CASSLAGYQETQYF
TRBD1	TRBV10-1	once	TRBJ2-7	TGCGCCAGCAGCGACACCGGGACAGGGCCCTACGAGCAGTACTTC	CASSDTGTGPYEQYF
NA	TRBV5-1	NA	TRBJ1-1	TGCGCCAGCAGCTTGGCCGGGGGCGGTGAAGCTTTCTTT	CASSLAGGGEAFF
NA	TRBV5-1	NA	TRBJ1-1	TGCGCCAGCAGCTTGGTTCTTTCTGGGGTGAACACTGAAGCTTTCTTT	CASSLVLSGVNTEAFF
NA	TRBV6-1	NA	TRBJ1-4	TGTGCCAGCAGTGGCCTCCAGGTTGAAAAACTGTTTTTT	CASSGLQVEKLFF
TRBD2	TRBV19	NA	TRBJ2-3	TGTGCCAGTAGTTCCGGGACTAGCGGGAGTCTGGGTACGCAGTATTTT	CASSSGTSGSLGTQYF
NA	TRBV7-8	NA	TRBJ2-7	TGTGCCAGCAGCTTAGGGTCCCCCTCCTACGAGCAGTACTTC	CASSLGSPSYEQYF
NA	TRBV27	NA	TRBJ1-2	TGTGCCAGCAGATCTGCAGGGGAGGACCGTCGGGGCTACACCTTC	CASRSAGEDRRGYTF
TRBD1	TRBV13	few	TRBJ2-7	TGTGCCAGCAGTTTAGGGACAGGGGGACCCTACGAGCAGTACTTC	CASSLGTGGPYEQYF
NA	TRBV28	few	TRBJ2-7	TGTGCCAGCAGTGGTATAGGACTACCCCACTACGAGCAGTACTTC	CASSGIGLPHYEQYF
NA	TRBV29-1	NA	TRBJ2-3	TGCAGCGTCTCGCAGGGGACCCAAGGGGATACGCAGTATTTT	CSVSQGTQGDTQYF